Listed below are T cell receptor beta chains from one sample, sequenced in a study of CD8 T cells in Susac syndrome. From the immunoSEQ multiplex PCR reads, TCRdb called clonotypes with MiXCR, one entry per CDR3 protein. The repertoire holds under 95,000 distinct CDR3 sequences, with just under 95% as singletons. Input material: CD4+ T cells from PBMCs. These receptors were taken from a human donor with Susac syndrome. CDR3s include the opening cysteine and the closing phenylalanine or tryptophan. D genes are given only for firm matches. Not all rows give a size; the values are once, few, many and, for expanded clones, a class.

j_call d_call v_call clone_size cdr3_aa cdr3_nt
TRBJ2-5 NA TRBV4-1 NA CASSQEGSGALETQYF TGCGCCAGCAGCCAAGAAGGGTCGGGGGCCCTGGAGACCCAGTACTTC
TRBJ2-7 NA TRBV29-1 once CSVEVIGAGASEQYF TGCAGCGTTGAAGTGATAGGGGCAGGGGCCAGCGAGCAGTACTTC
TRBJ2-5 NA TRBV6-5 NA CASSQGDVETQYF TGTGCCAGCAGTCAGGGAGATGTGGAGACCCAGTACTTC
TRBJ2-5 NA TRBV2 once CASSDGGRTQYF TGTGCCAGCAGTGACGGGGGAAGGACCCAGTACTTC
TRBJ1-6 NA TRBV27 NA CASRLDSGASYNSPLHF TGTGCCAGCAGGTTGGATAGCGGGGCCTCCTATAATTCACCCCTCCACTTT
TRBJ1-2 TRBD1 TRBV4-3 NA CASSPAQGAGGYTF TGCGCCAGCAGCCCTGCACAGGGGGCGGGTGGCTACACCTTC
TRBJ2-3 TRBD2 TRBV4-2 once CASSQENSGHADTQYF TGTGCCAGCAGCCAAGAGAATAGCGGGCATGCAGATACGCAGTATTTT
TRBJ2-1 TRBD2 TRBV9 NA CASSPGTSGGNEQFF TGTGCCAGCAGCCCGGGGACTAGCGGGGGGAATGAGCAGTTCTTC
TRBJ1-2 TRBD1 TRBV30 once CAWRGQTANYGYTF TGTGCCTGGAGGGGACAGACAGCGAACTATGGCTACACCTTC
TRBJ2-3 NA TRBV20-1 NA CSARDQGLGTDTQYF TGCAGTGCTAGAGACCAAGGGCTCGGCACAGATACGCAGTATTTT
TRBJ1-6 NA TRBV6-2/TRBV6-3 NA CASCSGPRAPLHF TGTGCCAGCTGCTCGGGACCCAGGGCACCCCTCCACTTT
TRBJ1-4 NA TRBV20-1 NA CSAKPGISEKLFF TGCAGTGCTAAGCCGGGGATCAGTGAAAAACTGTTTTTT
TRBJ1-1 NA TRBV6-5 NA CASSRAGEAFF TGTGCCAGCAGCCGGGCGGGGGAGGCTTTCTTT
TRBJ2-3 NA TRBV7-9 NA CASSLVGASTDTQYF TGTGCCAGCAGCTTAGTAGGGGCTAGCACAGATACGCAGTATTTT
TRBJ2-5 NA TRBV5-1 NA CASSLAFDQETQYF TGCGCCAGCAGCTTGGCCTTCGACCAAGAGACCCAGTACTTC
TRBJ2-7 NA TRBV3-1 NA CASSLARVSEQYF TGTGCCAGCAGCCTCGCACGGGTATCCGAGCAGTACTTC
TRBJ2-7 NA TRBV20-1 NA CSALPVEISYEQYF TGCAGTGCCCTTCCAGTGGAGATCTCCTACGAGCAGTACTTC
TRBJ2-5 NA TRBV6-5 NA CASSPGTVKETQYF TGTGCCAGCAGTCCCGGGACCGTTAAAGAGACCCAGTACTTC
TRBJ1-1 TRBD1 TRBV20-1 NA CSAPGQGNTEAFF TGCAGTGCCCCGGGACAGGGGAACACTGAAGCTTTCTTT